Listed here are 7 T cell receptor beta chains from one sample, sequenced in a study of cytomegalovirus exposure and HLA in healthy donors. The primer mix had 60 Vbeta and 13 Jbeta primers. Sequenced by immunoSEQ multiplex PCR; TCRdb stores in-frame clones only, minus some. The repertoire holds roughly 290,000 clones, with approximately 90% as singletons. The specimen was PBMCs. The receptors stem from a woman between 18 and 29 years old in good health and CMV-seronegative.

This chain's CDR3 is CASSLVGDSTDTQYF. The CDR3 bases are TGTGCCAGCAGCTTAGTCGGGGATAGCACAGATACGCAGTATTTT. The chain carries TRBV7-2 and TRBJ2-3, with D possibly TRBD2 on 5 matching bases. The ends were cut back, 1 base at V and 0 bases at J, with 8 bases in the middle. The germline V gene has CDR1 SGHTA and CDR2 FQGNSA. The CDR3 runs 15 residues.

This clone occurred once. The rearrangement joins TRBV9 to TRBJ2-4; 7 nucleotides match TRBD2. Germline V gives CDR1 SGDLS, CDR2 YYNGEE. The CDR3 is made up of 11 amino acids. V lost 3 bases, J lost 10 bases, and 1 base stayed unmatched. The CDR3 protein is CASSAGGIQYF. In DNA form, the CDR3 reads TGTGCCAGCAGCGCCGGGGGGATTCAGTACTTC.

The chain employs TRBV7-9 and TRBJ1-2, with a possible D match to TRBD1 (5 bases). CDR3 length equals 15 residues. CDR1 and CDR2 from the germline V gene are SEHNR and FQNEAQ (reference sequence). V was pared by 3 bases and J by 5 bases, with 16 bases between. The CDR3 spells CASSLGGERSYGYTF. Here the CDR3 DNA reads TGTGCCAGCAGCTTGGGGGGTGAGAGAAGTTATGGCTACACCTTC.

In DNA form, the CDR3 reads TGTGCCAGTAGTATTGCGGGGGCCATCAATGAGCAGTTCTTC. Translating it yields CASSIAGAINEQFF. The chain joins TRBV19 to TRBJ2-1, with a weak D call TRBD2 (7 bases). Trimming took 3 bases from V and 6 from J, leaving 12 bases between them. CDR1 is LNHDA and CDR2 is SQIVND in the germline V gene (reference sequence). The CDR3 runs 14 residues.

This clone was observed once. V gene TRBV6-6 combines with J gene TRBJ2-5; 8 nucleotides match TRBD1. Per the germline V gene, CDR1 is MNHNY and CDR2 is SVGAGI (reference sequence). The CDR3 spans 11 residues. V trimming: 7 bases; J trimming: 11 bases; junction bases outside the gene matches: 6. The CDR3 spells CASNGQGLQYF. In DNA, the CDR3 is TGTGCCAGCAACGGACAGGGATTGCAGTACTTC.

The V call is TRBV6-5, the J call TRBJ2-7; TRBD1 is a possible D gene (7 bases). CDR1 and CDR2 (germline): MNHEY, SVGAGI. Trimming stripped 5 bases from V and 1 base from J, with 12 bases between. The CDR3 loop spans 14 amino acids. CDR3 residues: CASSPGGPSYEQYF. The CDR3 DNA reads TGTGCCAGCAGTCCAGGGGGGCCTTCCTACGAGCAGTACTTC.

The V and J genes are TRBV7-3 and TRBJ2-1; 7 bases agree with TRBD2. Germline V CDR1 and CDR2: SGHTA, FQGTGA. Trimming removed 2 bases from V and 5 bases from J; junction bases left unmatched: 3. This CDR3 comprises 14 residues. The CDR3 nucleotides are TGTGCCAGCAGCTTACTAGCGGACAACAATGAGCAGTTCTTC. Protein: CASSLLADNNEQFF.